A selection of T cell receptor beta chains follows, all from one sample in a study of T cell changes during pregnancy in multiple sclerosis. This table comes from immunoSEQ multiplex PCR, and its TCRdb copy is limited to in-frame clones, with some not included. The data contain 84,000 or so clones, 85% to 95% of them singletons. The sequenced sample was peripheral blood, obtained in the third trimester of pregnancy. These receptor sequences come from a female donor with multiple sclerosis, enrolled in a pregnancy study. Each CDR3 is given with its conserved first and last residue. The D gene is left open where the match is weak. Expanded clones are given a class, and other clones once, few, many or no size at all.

CDR3: CASSQGRATDTQYF
DNA: TGCGCCAGCAGCCAAGGCAGGGCCACAGATACGCAGTATTTT
V: TRBV4-1
D: NA
size: once
J: TRBJ2-3

CDR3: CASRATGSNEKLFF
DNA: TGTGCCAGCAGAGCGACAGGCTCTAATGAAAAACTGTTTTTT
V: TRBV2
D: NA
size: NA
J: TRBJ1-4

CDR3: CASSFFLAEEYEQYF
DNA: TGTGCCAGCAGCTTTTTCCTAGCGGAGGAATACGAGCAGTACTTC
V: TRBV7-9
D: TRBD2
size: NA
J: TRBJ2-7

CDR3: CASRGTGHTGELFF
DNA: TGTGCCAGCAGGGGGACAGGGCATACCGGGGAGCTGTTTTTT
V: TRBV2
D: TRBD1
size: NA
J: TRBJ2-2

CDR3: CASSLFRTGSTEAFF
DNA: TGTGCCAGCAGCTTGTTCCGAACAGGTAGCACTGAAGCTTTCTTT
V: TRBV7-9
D: NA
size: NA
J: TRBJ1-1

CDR3: CASSFSWTDPYGYTF
DNA: TGTGCCAGCAGCTTTAGCTGGACAGACCCCTATGGCTACACCTTC
V: TRBV5-6
D: NA
size: NA
J: TRBJ1-2

CDR3: CASSSPTGTGIRNGYTF
DNA: TGTGCCAGCAGTTCCCCGACCGGGACAGGGATTAGGAATGGCTACACCTTC
V: TRBV28
D: TRBD1
size: once
J: TRBJ1-2

CDR3: CASSLGGQANTGELFF
DNA: TGTGCCAGCAGCTTGGGAGGACAGGCGAACACCGGGGAGCTGTTTTTT
V: TRBV7-6
D: NA
size: NA
J: TRBJ2-2

CDR3: CASRPGIKSTDTQYF
DNA: TGTGCCAGCAGGCCGGGAATCAAAAGCACAGATACGCAGTATTTT
V: TRBV2
D: NA
size: NA
J: TRBJ2-3

CDR3: CASSVGGGEKLFF
DNA: TGTGCCAGCAGCGTTGGAGGCGGTGAAAAACTGTTTTTT
V: TRBV9
D: NA
size: NA
J: TRBJ1-4

CDR3: CASSAAGTDLNYGYTF
DNA: TGCGCCAGCAGTGCTGCTGGGACAGACCTGAACTATGGCTACACCTTC
V: TRBV10-2
D: TRBD1
size: NA
J: TRBJ1-2

CDR3: CASSSRQMNTEAFF
DNA: TGTGCCAGCAGCTCCAGACAGATGAACACTGAAGCTTTCTTT
V: TRBV9
D: NA
size: NA
J: TRBJ1-1

CDR3: CASRVSGANVLTF
DNA: TGTGCTAGCAGGGTTTCTGGGGCCAACGTCCTGACTTTC
V: TRBV12-5
D: NA
size: NA
J: TRBJ2-6

CDR3: CASSGGGATLMEQYF
DNA: TGTGCCAGCAGCGGAGGGGGGGCCACCTTAATGGAGCAGTATTTT
V: TRBV9
D: NA
size: NA
J: TRBJ2-3

CDR3: CASCRGQFNTEAFF
DNA: TGTGCCAGCTGTAGGGGACAGTTCAACACTGAAGCTTTCTTT
V: TRBV18
D: TRBD1
size: NA
J: TRBJ1-1

CDR3: CARTGVYGGYTF
DNA: TGTGCCAGGACAGGGGTCTATGGAGGCTACACCTTC
V: TRBV2
D: TRBD1
size: NA
J: TRBJ1-2

CDR3: CASSPYQDSYEQYF
DNA: TGTGCCAGCAGTCCCTACCAAGATTCTTACGAGCAGTACTTC
V: TRBV6-5
D: NA
size: NA
J: TRBJ2-7

CDR3: CAISERLGANNEQFF
DNA: TGTGCCATCAGTGAGAGGCTGGGGGCTAACAATGAGCAGTTCTTC
V: TRBV10-3
D: NA
size: NA
J: TRBJ2-1

CDR3: CASSTPIGRGSSPLHF
DNA: TGTGCCAGTAGTACCCCTATAGGCAGGGGAAGTTCACCCCTCCACTTT
V: TRBV19
D: NA
size: NA
J: TRBJ1-6

CDR3: CASSQVEGGMGETQYF
DNA: TGTGCCAGCAGCCAAGTCGAAGGGGGCATGGGAGAGACCCAGTACTTC
V: TRBV4-2
D: TRBD1
size: NA
J: TRBJ2-5

CDR3: CASSLTGNLDYGYTF
DNA: TGCGCCAGCAGCTTGACAGGGAATTTGGACTATGGCTACACCTTC
V: TRBV5-1
D: NA
size: NA
J: TRBJ1-2

CDR3: CASSPDLDRGPHEQYF
DNA: TGTGCCAGCAGCCCAGACCTGGACAGGGGGCCCCACGAGCAGTACTTC
V: TRBV5-6
D: TRBD1
size: NA
J: TRBJ2-7

CDR3: CASSPGEETQYF
DNA: TGTGCCAGCAGCCCGGGGGAAGAGACCCAGTACTTC
V: TRBV7-2
D: NA
size: NA
J: TRBJ2-5

CDR3: CASSELIRGLSGNTIYF
DNA: TGTGCCAGCAGTGAACTAATCAGGGGGCTATCTGGAAACACCATATATTTT
V: TRBV6-1
D: TRBD1
size: NA
J: TRBJ1-3

CDR3: CASSKGQGGGYQPQHF
DNA: TGTGCCAGCAGCAAAGGACAGGGAGGAGGCTATCAGCCCCAGCATTTT
V: TRBV7-9
D: TRBD1
size: once
J: TRBJ1-5

CDR3: CATSRDAARQGRGFGYEQYF
DNA: TGTGCCACCAGCAGAGACGCCGCCCGACAGGGAAGAGGGTTTGGCTACGAGCAGTACTTC
V: TRBV15
D: TRBD1
size: NA
J: TRBJ2-7

CDR3: CASSRRGQAEAFF
DNA: TGTGCCAGCAGCCGAAGAGGGCAGGCTGAAGCTTTCTTT
V: TRBV11-3
D: NA
size: NA
J: TRBJ1-1

CDR3: CASSSSGNLNSPLHF
DNA: TGTGCCAGCAGTTCCTCCGGGAACTTAAATTCACCCCTCCACTTT
V: TRBV6-5
D: NA
size: NA
J: TRBJ1-6

CDR3: CASSEIQAQGYTF
DNA: TGTGCCAGCAGTGAAATCCAGGCTCAAGGCTACACCTTC
V: TRBV2
D: NA
size: NA
J: TRBJ1-2

CDR3: CASRVGAGSYEQYF
DNA: TGTGCCAGTAGGGTAGGGGCTGGCTCCTACGAGCAGTACTTC
V: TRBV19
D: NA
size: NA
J: TRBJ2-7

CDR3: CASSLSGGNTEAFF
DNA: TGTGCCAGCAGCTTATCGGGGGGGAACACTGAAGCTTTCTTT
V: TRBV7-3
D: NA
size: NA
J: TRBJ1-1

CDR3: CASGPRGRYF
DNA: TGTGCCAGCGGCCCGCGCGGTAGGTACTTC
V: TRBV6-5
D: NA
size: NA
J: TRBJ2-5

CDR3: CSAQVRGGYQETQYF
DNA: TGCAGCGCCCAAGTCAGGGGAGGGTACCAAGAGACCCAGTACTTC
V: TRBV29-1
D: NA
size: NA
J: TRBJ2-5

CDR3: CASSLASGGGGTTNYGYTF
DNA: TGTGCCAGCAGCTTGGCCAGCGGTGGGGGAGGCACTACTAACTATGGCTACACCTTC
V: TRBV7-6
D: NA
size: NA
J: TRBJ1-2

CDR3: CASSQQGAKNSPLHF
DNA: TGTGCCAGCAGCCAACAGGGGGCTAAAAATTCACCCCTCCACTTT
V: TRBV14
D: TRBD1
size: NA
J: TRBJ1-6

CDR3: CASSTWLNTEAFF
DNA: TGTGCCAGTAGTACGTGGCTGAACACTGAAGCTTTCTTT
V: TRBV19
D: NA
size: NA
J: TRBJ1-1

CDR3: CASSYGAGNEQFF
DNA: TGTGCCAGCAGTTACGGGGCAGGCAATGAGCAGTTCTTC
V: TRBV6-5
D: NA
size: NA
J: TRBJ2-1

CDR3: CASSLELGGLGYEQYF
DNA: TGTGCCAGCAGCTTAGAATTGGGGGGACTCGGGTACGAGCAGTACTTC
V: TRBV11-1
D: NA
size: once
J: TRBJ2-7

CDR3: CASSLVEGLSEKLFF
DNA: TGTGCCAGCAGCTTAGTCGAGGGTTTGAGCGAAAAACTGTTTTTT
V: TRBV7-9
D: NA
size: NA
J: TRBJ1-4

CDR3: CASSLNTVRELFF
DNA: TGTGCCAGCAGCTTAAACACCGTGCGGGAGCTGTTTTTT
V: TRBV7-8
D: NA
size: NA
J: TRBJ2-2

CDR3: CASKKESTNEKLFF
DNA: TGTGCCAGCAAGAAGGAGTCAACTAATGAAAAACTGTTTTTT
V: TRBV2
D: NA
size: NA
J: TRBJ1-4

CDR3: CASSLGQGPDTQYF
DNA: TGTGCCAGCAGCCTGGGACAGGGCCCAGATACGCAGTATTTT
V: TRBV7-3
D: TRBD1
size: NA
J: TRBJ2-3

CDR3: CASSRYNGGEGLGNQPQHF
DNA: TGTGCCAGCTCACGGTATAATGGGGGAGAGGGACTAGGAAATCAGCCCCAGCATTTT
V: TRBV18
D: NA
size: NA
J: TRBJ1-5

CDR3: CASGDLSSYNEQFF
DNA: TGTGCCAGCGGGGACTTGAGCTCCTACAATGAGCAGTTCTTC
V: TRBV25-1
D: NA
size: NA
J: TRBJ2-1

CDR3: CASSAPGQGVHIGTDTQYF
DNA: TGTGCCAGCAGCGCTCCGGGACAGGGGGTCCATATTGGCACAGATACGCAGTATTTT
V: TRBV9
D: TRBD1
size: NA
J: TRBJ2-3

CDR3: CASTYSTGESFEQFF
DNA: TGTGCCAGCACCTATTCGACTGGGGAGAGTTTTGAGCAGTTCTTC
V: TRBV6-1
D: NA
size: NA
J: TRBJ2-1

CDR3: CASSSTGKNYGYTF
DNA: TGTGCCAGCTCATCGACAGGGAAGAACTATGGCTACACCTTC
V: TRBV18
D: TRBD1
size: NA
J: TRBJ1-2

CDR3: CASMRGRGGTTDTQYF
DNA: TGTGCCAGCATGCGGGGACGGGGGGGAACCACAGATACGCAGTATTTT
V: TRBV7-8
D: TRBD2
size: NA
J: TRBJ2-3

CDR3: CASSLAGGSADTQYF
DNA: TGCGCCAGCAGCTTGGCCGGGGGGAGCGCAGATACGCAGTATTTT
V: TRBV5-1
D: TRBD2
size: once
J: TRBJ2-3

CDR3: CASSRRKPGYTEAFF
DNA: TGTGCCAGCAGCCGTAGGAAACCAGGGTACACTGAAGCTTTCTTT
V: TRBV6-5
D: NA
size: NA
J: TRBJ1-1

CDR3: CASSERGKTYGYTF
DNA: TGCGCCAGCAGTGAGAGGGGGAAAACTTATGGCTACACCTTC
V: TRBV10-2
D: NA
size: NA
J: TRBJ1-2

CDR3: CASSVETGEQFF
DNA: TGCGCCAGCAGCGTAGAAACAGGGGAGCAGTTCTTC
V: TRBV5-1
D: NA
size: NA
J: TRBJ2-1

CDR3: CASSSPGNTIYF
DNA: TGTGCCAGCAGTTCTCCTGGAAACACCATATATTTT
V: TRBV6-5
D: NA
size: few
J: TRBJ1-3